These 31 T cell receptor beta chains were all obtained from the same sample, sequenced in a study of blood T cell repertoires in COVID-19. TCRdb keeps only in-frame clones here, not all; method: immunoSEQ multiplex PCR. The profile shows over 150,000 clones, approximately 88% of them singletons. The sequenced sample consisted of peripheral blood. The receptor source for this set is a woman aged 60-70 years who had recovered from COVID-19.

V and J are TRBV5-1 and TRBJ2-1; TRBD1 aligns across 7 bases. The CDR3 has 14 residues. The V and J ends lost 0 bases and 7 bases, in that order; junction bases with no gene match: 4. Germline V CDR1 and CDR2: SGHRS, YFSETQ. CDR3 amino acids: CASSLEGASNEQFF. The CDR3 bases are TGCGCCAGCAGCTTGGAGGGGGCATCAAATGAGCAGTTCTTC.

The V gene is TRBV5-1, the J gene TRBJ2-2, with D perhaps TRBD1 (6 bases). Germline V lookup: CDR1 SGHRS, CDR2 YFSETQ. Between the trimmed V and J ends, which lost 4 bases and 1 base, there was a span of 14 bases. The CDR3 consists of 16 residues. CDR3 loop: CASSLLGTQNTGELFF. In nucleotides, the CDR3 is TGCGCCAGCAGCCTCCTTGGGACACAGAACACCGGGGAGCTGTTTTTT.

The gene calls are TRBV24-1 and TRBJ2-7, with 10 bases lining up with TRBD1. CDR3 length equals 15 residues. Per germline, CDR1 KGHDR and CDR2 SFDVKD. Trimming at V came to 0 bases and at J to 6 bases, leaving 4 bases not matched to a gene. The CDR3 spells CATSDLRTGGSEQYF. The CDR3 nucleotides are TGTGCCACCAGTGATTTGAGGACAGGGGGGAGCGAGCAGTACTTC.

The chain joins TRBV6-5 to TRBJ2-3, with D maybe TRBD2 (6 bases). Germline V gene sequence: CDR1 MNHEY, CDR2 SVGAGI. The ends were cut back, 6 bases at V and 4 bases at J, with 8 bases in the middle. The CDR3 extends over 12 amino acids. The CDR3 DNA is TGTGCCAGCAGCTCTAGCGCAGATACGCAGTATTTT. Its translation is CASSSSADTQYF.

The chain uses TRBV6-5 and TRBJ1-2, with TRBD1 matching 8 bases. Germline CDR1 and CDR2: MNHEY and SVGAGI. The CDR3 is 15 amino acids. V shed 0 bases and J 5 bases; nucleotides not matched to a gene: 5. CDR3 nucleotide sequence: TGTGCCAGCAGTTACTCGGGCAGGGGGCGGTATGGCTACACCTTC. Its translation is CASSYSGRGRYGYTF.

This rearrangement joins TRBV5-1 to TRBJ2-1; maybe TRBD1 (5 bases). Germline assignment: CDR1 SGHRS and CDR2 YFSETQ. The V and J ends lost 6 bases and 8 bases respectively, with 15 bases between them. The CDR3 consists of 13 residues. The CDR3 sequence is CASMGQGLDEQFF. In nucleotides, the CDR3 is TGCGCCAGCATGGGTCAGGGATTGGATGAGCAGTTCTTC.

The rearrangement links TRBV15 to TRBJ1-4; 8 nucleotides agree with TRBD1. This CDR3 has 13 amino acids. The junction had 6 bases not matched to a gene; V was cut back by 2 bases and J by 13 bases. CDR1 and CDR2 from the germline V gene are LNHNV and YYDKDF (reference sequence). The CDR3, as DNA: TGTGCCACCAGCAGACCGGACAGGGAGAGACTGTTTTTT. It encodes CATSRPDRERLFF.

This clone has a handful of counts. This chain joins TRBV7-9 and TRBJ2-3; 7 bases line up with TRBD1. The CDR3 loop spans 15 amino acids. Per germline, CDR1 SEHNR and CDR2 FQNEAQ (reference sequence). J was trimmed by 4 bases and V by 5 bases; bases with no gene match: 9. In DNA, the CDR3 is TGTGCCAGCAGCGCTAACAGGGGAATAGCAGATACGCAGTATTTT. It yields the protein CASSANRGIADTQYF.

This chain joins TRBV6-2 or TRBV6-3 and TRBJ2-2; 8 nucleotides line up with TRBD1. The J segment lost 1 base and the V segment lost 3 bases, leaving 7 bases of the junction unmatched. This CDR3 region has 17 residues. The germline CDR1 and CDR2 sequences are MNHEY and SVGEGT. CDR3 nucleotide sequence: TGTGCCAGCAGTTATGTGGCAGGGGGCCTGAACACCGGGGAGCTGTTTTTT. It translates to CASSYVAGGLNTGELFF.

This clone was found once. The chain carries TRBV19 and TRBJ2-1; D is perhaps TRBD2 (6 bases). With 3 bases removed from V and 7 bases from J, the gap between germline ends came to 16 bases. This CDR3 region has 15 residues. Germline-derived CDR1 and CDR2 are LNHDA and SQIVND (reference sequence). CDR3 amino acids: CASSILDIAGNEQFF. The CDR3, as DNA: TGTGCCAGTAGTATTTTGGACATCGCGGGGAATGAGCAGTTCTTC.

J is TRBJ1-1 and V is TRBV18; 10 positions agree with TRBD1. This CDR3 is 14 amino acids long. Looked up from germline, CDR1 is KGHSH and CDR2 is LQKENI. J was trimmed by 5 bases and V by 6 bases; bases with no gene match: 6. CDR3 in amino acids: CASSRGQGWTEAFF. In DNA, the CDR3 is TGTGCCAGCTCCAGGGGACAGGGGTGGACTGAAGCTTTCTTT.

This clone came up once. The rearrangement uses TRBV11-2 and TRBJ2-7, with a tentative D call TRBD1 (6 bases). V shed 2 bases and J shed 6 bases, with 17 bases lying between them. This CDR3 has 15 residues. Germline lookup yields CDR1 SGHAT and CDR2 FQNNGV. The CDR3 bases are TGTGCCAGCAGCTTATCGAGACAGGCGTCCGGCGAGCAGTACTTC. Translated, it gives CASSLSRQASGEQYF.

The chain recombines TRBV19 with TRBJ2-3; D call uncertain. Deletions cut 3 bases from V and 1 base from J, with 11 bases between. This CDR3 is 15 amino acids long. CDR1 is LNHDA and CDR2 is SQIVND in the germline V gene (reference sequence). The CDR3: CASSIIESGTDTQYF. The DNA of the CDR3 is TGTGCCAGTAGTATTATAGAGAGCGGCACAGATACGCAGTATTTT.

The chain is built from TRBV4-2 and TRBJ2-1; D is possibly TRBD2 (6 bases). Germline V gives CDR1 LGHNA, CDR2 YNFKEQ. V lost 0 bases and J lost 10, with 16 bases in between. The length of the CDR3 is 15 residues. CDR3 sequence reads: CASSQDLGRINEQFF. CDR3 nucleotide sequence: TGTGCCAGCAGCCAAGATCTGGGGAGGATAAACGAGCAGTTCTTC.

The rearrangement links TRBV5-4 to TRBJ2-3, with TRBD1 matching over 7 bases. V shed 6 bases, J shed 0 bases, and the junction held 10 bases outside the gene matches. Germline values: CDR1 SGHNT, CDR2 YYREEE (reference sequence). The CDR3 is 16 residues long. CDR3 nucleotides: TGTGCCAGCACCACCTCGAAGGGGGCCAGCACAGATACGCAGTATTTT. It specifies CASTTSKGASTDTQYF. Supplemented by reference TRBV5-4 and TRBJ2-3, the full variable domain reads ETGVTQSPTHLIKTRGQQVTLRCSSQSGHNTVSWYQQALGQGPQFIFQYYREEENGRGNFPPRFSGLQFPNYSSELNVNALELDDSALYLCASTTSKGASTDTQYFGPGTRLTVL.

This chain connects TRBV29-1 to TRBJ1-1; no firm D call. V dropped 8 bases and J dropped 1 base, with 8 bases sitting between them. The CDR3 has 11 residues. Germline CDR1 is SQVTM and CDR2 is ANQGSEA. The CDR3 nucleotides are TGCAGCACCTGGAGGAACACTGAAGCTTTCTTT. Translating gives CSTWRNTEAFF.

The chain is built from TRBV5-1 and TRBJ2-1; 9 bases match TRBD2. The CDR3 contains 17 residues. V lost 2 bases to trimming and J lost 6 bases; unmatched junction nucleotides: 12. Germline V gene sequence: CDR1 SGHRS, CDR2 YFSETQ. CDR3 amino acids: CASSLRIAGANPNEQFF. In DNA form, the CDR3 reads TGCGCCAGCAGCTTACGGATAGCGGGGGCCAATCCCAATGAGCAGTTCTTC.

The rearrangement uses TRBV28 and TRBJ1-6, with D maybe TRBD1 (6 bases). The germline CDR1 and CDR2 sequences are MDHEN and SYDVKM. V lost 4 bases and J lost 14, with 18 bases in between. This CDR3 region has 14 residues. The chain's CDR3 is CASSSGQLPGALHF. The CDR3 DNA follows: TGTGCCAGCAGTTCCGGACAGCTCCCTGGGGCCCTCCACTTT. Full variable domain (remainder filled in from reference TRBV28 and TRBJ1-6): DVKVTQSSRYLVKRTGEKVFLECVQDMDHENMFWYRQDPGLGLRLIYFSYDVKMKEKGDIPEGYSVSREKKERFSLILESASTNQTSMYLCASSSGQLPGALHFGNGTRLTVT.

V gene TRBV6-6 combines with J gene TRBJ2-7, with TRBD2 identical over 9 bases. Trimming cost V 6 bases and J 4 bases; bases outside gene matches: 13. Germline assignment: CDR1 MNHNY and CDR2 SVGAGI (reference sequence). The CDR3 runs to 16 residues. CDR3 in amino acids: CASRPGLALRKYEQYF. The CDR3 nucleotides are TGTGCCAGCAGACCGGGACTAGCTCTTAGGAAATACGAGCAGTACTTC.

This clone was seen once. The genes are TRBV28 and TRBJ2-3; 7 positions match TRBD1. J lost 4 bases, V lost 3 bases, and 1 base had no gene match. The CDR3 contains 13 residues. The germline gives CDR1 MDHEN, CDR2 SYDVKM. The CDR3 DNA reads as TGTGCCAGCAGTTTTACAGGGGCAGATACGCAGTATTTT. Translated: CASSFTGADTQYF.

The chain carries TRBV4-3 and TRBJ1-3, with D maybe TRBD1 (5 bases). Germline-derived CDR1 and CDR2 are LGHNA and YSLEER. V was clipped by 0 bases and J by 11 bases, with 14 bases between them. This CDR3 has 14 amino acids. The CDR3 DNA sequence: TGCGCCAGCAGCCAAGATACTGGGGCATTCCCCATATATTTT. Encoded protein: CASSQDTGAFPIYF.

This clone showed up just a few times. The V and J genes are TRBV28 and TRBJ2-1, with 9 nucleotides matching TRBD2. Trimming took 2 bases from V and 0 from J; bases not matched to a gene: 5. The germline V gene has CDR1 MDHEN and CDR2 SYDVKM. This CDR3 comprises 17 residues. The CDR3 region has the DNA TGTGCCAGCAGTTTACGGAGGCGGGGGGGCTCCTACAATGAGCAGTTCTTC. It is translated as CASSLRRRGGSYNEQFF.

The chain is built from TRBV4-3 and TRBJ1-2; 8 bases agree with TRBD1. V shed 0 bases, J shed 4 bases, and the junction held 4 bases outside the gene matches. CDR3 length equals 15 residues. The V gene's germline CDR1 is LGHNA and CDR2 YSLEER. CDR3 bases: TGCGCCAGCAGCCAAGATGGGCAGGGGGCCTATGGCTACACCTTC. Its protein product is CASSQDGQGAYGYTF.

This chain joins TRBV6-5 and TRBJ1-5; TRBD1 might be the D (5 bases). Trimming took 6 bases from V and 4 from J, leaving 13 bases between them. This CDR3 region has 14 residues. Germline-derived CDR1 and CDR2 are MNHEY and SVGAGI. CDR3 DNA sequence: TGTGCCAGCAGCAGGGATCATAAAAATCAGCCCCAGCATTTT. Its protein is CASSRDHKNQPQHF.

The rearrangement links TRBV18 to TRBJ1-1, with 9 positions matching TRBD1. Per the germline V gene, CDR1 is KGHSH and CDR2 is LQKENI. The CDR3 runs 14 residues. Trimming took 6 bases from V and 5 from J; bases not matched to a gene: 7. The CDR3: CASSQGQGKTEAFF. The CDR3 nucleotides read TGTGCCAGCTCCCAGGGACAGGGAAAAACTGAAGCTTTCTTT.

For the CDR3, the DNA is TGTGCCAGCAGCTTCCGACTACAAGAGACCCAGTACTTC. This translates into CASSFRLQETQYF. The chain is built from TRBV7-9 and TRBJ2-5; D is perhaps TRBD2 (5 bases). The germline V gene has CDR1 SEHNR and CDR2 FQNEAQ (reference sequence). The CDR3 totals 13 residues. Trimming cost V 3 bases and J 2 bases, with 7 bases left between them. The variable domain in full, completed from reference TRBV7-9 and TRBJ2-5, reads DTGVSQNPRHKITKRGQNVTFRCDPISEHNRLYWYRQTLGQGPEFLTYFQNEAQLEKSRLLSDRFSAERPKGSFSTLEIQRTEQGDSAMYLCASSFRLQETQYFGPGTRLLVL.

This chain's CDR3 is CASTRTGGGGNEQFF. Written as DNA, the CDR3 is TGTGCCAGCACCAGGACAGGGGGAGGGGGCAATGAGCAGTTCTTC. The chain couples TRBV9 to TRBJ2-1; 10 bases map to TRBD1. The CDR3 totals 15 residues. The germline V gene has CDR1 SGDLS and CDR2 YYNGEE. V was pared by 6 bases and J by 6 bases, with 9 bases of the junction left unmatched.

This chain uses TRBV4-1 with TRBJ2-1, with TRBD1 matching 9 bases. Per germline, CDR1 MGHRA and CDR2 YSYEKL. The CDR3 covers 16 residues. V trimming: 6 bases; J trimming: 5 bases; junction bases outside the gene matches: 11. For the CDR3, the DNA is TGCGCCAGCAGTGTCCCCCCGGGACAGGGTCACAATGAGCAGTTCTTC. It specifies CASSVPPGQGHNEQFF.

The chain couples TRBV5-4 to TRBJ1-1; 7 positions agree with TRBD1. The length of the CDR3 is 16 residues. The V gene's germline CDR1 is SGHNT and CDR2 YYREEE (reference sequence). The J segment lost 2 bases and the V segment lost 3 bases, leaving 10 bases of the junction unmatched. CDR3 in amino acids: CASSSRRQGLNTEAFF. Here the CDR3 DNA reads TGTGCCAGCAGCTCGAGGCGACAGGGCCTAAACACTGAAGCTTTCTTT. Looking up the rest from reference TRBV5-4 and TRBJ1-1 gives the full variable domain: ETGVTQSPTHLIKTRGQQVTLRCSSQSGHNTVSWYQQALGQGPQFIFQYYREEENGRGNFPPRFSGLQFPNYSSELNVNALELDDSALYLCASSSRRQGLNTEAFFGQGTRLTVV.

The V gene is TRBV2, the J gene TRBJ2-3, with D tentatively TRBD2 (6 bases). Trimming cost V 0 bases and J 1 base, with 14 bases left between them. CDR1 and CDR2 (germline): SNHLY, FYNNEI. This CDR3 has 17 amino acids. The CDR3 reads CASSEAWRGKGTDTQYF. CDR3 DNA: TGTGCCAGCAGTGAAGCGTGGCGGGGTAAGGGCACAGATACGCAGTATTTT.

In DNA form, the CDR3 reads TGCGCCAGCAGCCCAGGTCTCATGAACACTGAAGCTTTCTTT. Translated, it gives CASSPGLMNTEAFF. V usage is TRBV5-1 and J usage is TRBJ1-1; D gene unclear. Trimming removed 4 bases at V and 0 bases at J, with 10 bases between. Germline V gives CDR1 SGHRS, CDR2 YFSETQ. CDR3 size: 14 residues.